The table lists the clone carrying this TCR beta chain with a few counts. Its antigen is undetermined. The data were obtained in a study of shared clonotypes between healthy human individuals. Regarding the study as a whole: Naive CD4 clonotypes overlapped across several donors at roughly 5%.

V was trimmed by 6 bases and J by 0 bases, leaving 14 bases between them. The length of the CDR3 is 15 residues. Germline values: CDR1 LGHNT, CDR2 FRNRAP. A CD45RA+ naive subset and a CD45RA-negative memory subset were split from CD4+ cells. For sorted subsets, about 0.2 ug DNA per replicate equaled 30,000 or so T cell genomes. Per the original data handling: ImmunoSEQ gave junction-only sequences without quality scores, so filtering differed. Repertoires were generated with immunoSEQ multiplex PCR, while TCRdb's copy carries only in-frame clones and drops some. D and trimming come from the DNA, and the V and J calls and clone size come from that table. There are millions of clones in the sample; more than 80% occur only once, and roughly 0.15% lies in the top ten.

The rearrangement links TRBV12-5 to TRBJ1-1; D gene uncertain. The clonotype comes from a man aged 18 to 30 in good health. Material: naive CD4+ T cells sorted from blood. The subset denotes: CD45RA+ positively selected. The CDR3 here is CASGLGWDMNTEAFF. CDR3 nucleotides: TGTGCTAGTGGCCTTGGGTGGGATATGAACACTGAAGCTTTCTTT.